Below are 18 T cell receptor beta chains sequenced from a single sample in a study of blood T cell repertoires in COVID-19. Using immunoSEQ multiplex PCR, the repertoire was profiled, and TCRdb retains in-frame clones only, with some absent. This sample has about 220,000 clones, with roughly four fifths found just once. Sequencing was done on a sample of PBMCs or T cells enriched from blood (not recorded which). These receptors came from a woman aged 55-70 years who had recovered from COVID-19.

CDR3 bases: TGTGCCAGCAGTTACTCGTCTAGCGGGAGGTCGAATGAGCAGTTCTTC. Translated: CASSYSSSGRSNEQFF. V gene TRBV6-6 combines with J gene TRBJ2-1; 11 positions agree with TRBD2. V was pared by 0 bases and J by 7 bases, with 5 bases of the junction left unmatched. The CDR3 extends over 16 amino acids. Looked up from germline, CDR1 is MNHNY and CDR2 is SVGAGI (reference sequence).

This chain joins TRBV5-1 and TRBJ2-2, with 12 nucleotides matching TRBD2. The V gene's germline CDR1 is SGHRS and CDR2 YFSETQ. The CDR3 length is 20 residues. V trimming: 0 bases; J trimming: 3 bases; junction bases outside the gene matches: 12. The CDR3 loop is CASSLAILAGGPIDTGELFF. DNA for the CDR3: TGCGCCAGCAGCTTGGCCATTCTAGCGGGGGGGCCAATCGACACCGGGGAGCTGTTTTTT.

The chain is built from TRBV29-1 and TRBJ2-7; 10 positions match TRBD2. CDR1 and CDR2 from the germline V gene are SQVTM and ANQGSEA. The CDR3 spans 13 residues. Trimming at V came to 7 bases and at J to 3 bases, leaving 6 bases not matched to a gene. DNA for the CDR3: TGCAGCGCCGGAGCGGGGGGGCTCTACGAGCAGTACTTC. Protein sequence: CSAGAGGLYEQYF.

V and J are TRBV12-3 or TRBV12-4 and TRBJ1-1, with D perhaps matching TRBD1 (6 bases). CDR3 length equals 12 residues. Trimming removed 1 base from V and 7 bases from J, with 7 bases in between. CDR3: CASSLDRDEAFF. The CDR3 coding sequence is TGTGCCAGCAGTTTAGACAGGGATGAAGCTTTCTTT.

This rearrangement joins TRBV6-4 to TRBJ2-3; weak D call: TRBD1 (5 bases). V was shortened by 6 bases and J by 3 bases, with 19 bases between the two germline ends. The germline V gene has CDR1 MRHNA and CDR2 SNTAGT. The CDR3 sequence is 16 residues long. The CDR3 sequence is CASSLDGRGDTDTQYF. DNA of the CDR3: TGTGCCAGCAGCCTCGACGGAAGGGGCGATACAGATACGCAGTATTTT.

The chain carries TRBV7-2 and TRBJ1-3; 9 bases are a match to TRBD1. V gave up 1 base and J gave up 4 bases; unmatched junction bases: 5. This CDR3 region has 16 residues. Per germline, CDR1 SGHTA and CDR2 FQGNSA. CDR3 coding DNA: TGTGCCAGCAGCTTAGGGGGACAGGGTTTAGGAAACACCATATATTTT. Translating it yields CASSLGGQGLGNTIYF.

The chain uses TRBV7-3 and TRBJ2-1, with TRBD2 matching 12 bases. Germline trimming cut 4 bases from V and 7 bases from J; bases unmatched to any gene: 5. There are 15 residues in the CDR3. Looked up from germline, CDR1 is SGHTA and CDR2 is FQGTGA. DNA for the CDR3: TGTGCCAGCAGCTCAGGACTAGCGGGGCCAAATGAGCAGTTCTTC. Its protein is CASSSGLAGPNEQFF.

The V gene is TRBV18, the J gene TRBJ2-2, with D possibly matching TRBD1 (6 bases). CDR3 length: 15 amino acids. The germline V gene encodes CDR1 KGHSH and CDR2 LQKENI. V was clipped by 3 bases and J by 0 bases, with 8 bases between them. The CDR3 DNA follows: TGTGCCAGCTCACCTACAGGGCCGAACACCGGGGAGCTGTTTTTT. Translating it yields CASSPTGPNTGELFF.

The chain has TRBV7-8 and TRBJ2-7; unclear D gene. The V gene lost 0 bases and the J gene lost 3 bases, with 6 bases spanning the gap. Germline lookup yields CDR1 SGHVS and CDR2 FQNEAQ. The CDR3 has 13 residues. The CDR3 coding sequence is TGTGCCAGCAGCTTAGCGCGTGTCTACGAGCAGTACTTC. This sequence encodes CASSLARVYEQYF. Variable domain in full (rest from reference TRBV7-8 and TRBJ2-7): GAGVSQSPRYKVAKRGQDVALRCDPISGHVSLFWYQQALGQGPEFLTYFQNEAQLDKSGLPSDRFFAERPEGSVSTLKIQRTQQEDSAVYLCASSLARVYEQYFGPGTRLTVT.

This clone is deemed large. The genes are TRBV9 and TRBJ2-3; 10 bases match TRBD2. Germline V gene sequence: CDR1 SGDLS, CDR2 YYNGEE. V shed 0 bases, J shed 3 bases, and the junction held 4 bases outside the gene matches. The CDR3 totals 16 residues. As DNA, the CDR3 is TGTGCCAGCAGCGTAGAAGCGGGGGGGCGAACAGATACGCAGTATTTT. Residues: CASSVEAGGRTDTQYF.

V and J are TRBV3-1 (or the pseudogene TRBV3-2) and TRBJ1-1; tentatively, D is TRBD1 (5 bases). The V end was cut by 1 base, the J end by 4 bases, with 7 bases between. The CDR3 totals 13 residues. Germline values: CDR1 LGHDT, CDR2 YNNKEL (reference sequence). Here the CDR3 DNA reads TGTGCCAGCAGCCAAGGGGGCTCCACTGAAGCTTTCTTT. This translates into CASSQGGSTEAFF.

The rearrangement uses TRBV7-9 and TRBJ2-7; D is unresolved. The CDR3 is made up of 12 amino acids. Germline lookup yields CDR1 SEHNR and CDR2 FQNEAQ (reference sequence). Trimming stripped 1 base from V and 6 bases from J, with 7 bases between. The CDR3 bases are TGTGCCAGCAGCTTAGGTGAGAGCGAGCAGTACTTC. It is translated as CASSLGESEQYF. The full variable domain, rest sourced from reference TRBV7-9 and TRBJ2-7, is DTGVSQNPRHKITKRGQNVTFRCDPISEHNRLYWYRQTLGQGPEFLTYFQNEAQLEKSRLLSDRFSAERPKGSFSTLEIQRTEQGDSAMYLCASSLGESEQYFGPGTRLTVT.

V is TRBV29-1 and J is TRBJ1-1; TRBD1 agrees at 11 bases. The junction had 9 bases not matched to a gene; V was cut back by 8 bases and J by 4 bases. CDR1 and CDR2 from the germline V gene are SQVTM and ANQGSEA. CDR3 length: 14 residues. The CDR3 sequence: CSTRTGGLGTEAFF. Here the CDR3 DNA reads TGCAGCACACGGACAGGGGGCCTTGGCACTGAAGCTTTCTTT.

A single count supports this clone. The CDR3 sequence is CASSEYGTASTDTQYF. In DNA, the CDR3 is TGTGCCAGCAGTGAATATGGGACAGCTAGCACAGATACGCAGTATTTT. V is TRBV25-1 and J is TRBJ2-3; 7 bases map to TRBD1. The trim removed 0 bases at V and 0 bases at J, leaving 3 bases unmatched. The CDR3 has 16 amino acids. Germline assignment: CDR1 MGHDK and CDR2 SYGVNS.

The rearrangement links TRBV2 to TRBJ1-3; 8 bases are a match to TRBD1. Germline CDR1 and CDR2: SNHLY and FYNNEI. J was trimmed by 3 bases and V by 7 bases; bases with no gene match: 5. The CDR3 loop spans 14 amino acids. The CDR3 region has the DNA TGTGCCAGCAACTACAGGGGGGGTGGAAACACCATATATTTT. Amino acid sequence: CASNYRGGGNTIYF.

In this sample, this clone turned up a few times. This chain's CDR3 is CASSLLQDSPLHF. Here the CDR3 DNA reads TGTGCCAGCAGTTTACTTCAGGATTCACCCCTCCACTTT. The chain joins TRBV12-3 or TRBV12-4 to TRBJ1-6; D is undetermined. The CDR3 has 13 amino acids. V lost 2 bases to trimming and J lost 8 bases, with 7 bases between them.

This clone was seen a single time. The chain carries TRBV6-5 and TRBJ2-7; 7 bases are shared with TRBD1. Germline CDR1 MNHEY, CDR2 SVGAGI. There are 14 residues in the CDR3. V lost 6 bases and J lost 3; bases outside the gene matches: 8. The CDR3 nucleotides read TGTGCCAGCAGAGATCGGACAGGTTTCTACGAGCAGTACTTC. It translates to CASRDRTGFYEQYF.

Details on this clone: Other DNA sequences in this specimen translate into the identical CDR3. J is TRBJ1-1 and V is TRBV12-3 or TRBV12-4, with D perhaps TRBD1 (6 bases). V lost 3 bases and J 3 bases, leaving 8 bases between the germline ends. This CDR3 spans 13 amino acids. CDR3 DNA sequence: TGTGCCAGCAGTTTGACAGGCGACACTGAAGCTTTCTTT. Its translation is CASSLTGDTEAFF.